This TCR beta chain appears in the sequencing data of a study of cytotoxic CD8 clonotypes in ibrutinib-treated CLL. Study as a whole: Roughly 10 relapsed/refractory, about 14 treatment-naive; some 18 IGHV unmutated.

General study points: Shared public clonotypes were rare, and on treatment they either got smaller or stayed the same. Sustained-remission and progressing patients had different sampling times.

Depth targeted 1 in 200,000 to 1 in 1 million T cells, averaging roughly 9.3x coverage per clonotype. The method was immunoSEQ multiplex PCR; TCRdb's version includes in-frame clones alone and lacks a portion of them. Found here are approximately 330,000 clones, roughly 85% of them singletons; the top ten hold 5.5% to 8%. The CDR3 runs 13 residues. Germline CDR1 is SGHTA and CDR2 is FQGNSA. The V and J ends lost 1 base and 5 bases respectively, with 8 bases between them. Turning to this clone: Its antigen is currently unknown.

The V call is TRBV7-2, the J call TRBJ1-1, with no clear D. Sequencing was performed on PBMCs, taken before ibrutinib treatment. The origin of this receptor is a human donor with chronic lymphocytic leukemia. CDR3 amino acids: CASSLVPWTEAFF. The DNA for the CDR3 is TGTGCCAGCAGCTTAGTGCCTTGGACTGAAGCTTTCTTT.